This T cell receptor beta chain was documented in a study of cytomegalovirus exposure and HLA in healthy donors. General study results and limits: Several of the most significant clusters were apparently associated with common viral pathogens in a later analysis. TCR beta sequences reportedly predicted most subjects' HLA-A and HLA-B alleles accurately.

Donors were nominally healthy when sampled, though unrecorded immune exposures were likely. The PCR had 60 Vbeta and 13 Jbeta primers. As handled by the study authors: A later analysis tallied 87 million or so unique TCR beta chains, around 10 million of them shared. Profiled with immunoSEQ multiplex PCR; TCRdb holds only in-frame clones, not every one. For V, J and clone size, that table is used; D and trimming come from the DNA. The sample records 130,000 or so clones, less than 80% being singletons. Regarding this clone: No antigen is known for it.

The CDR3 sequence is 14 residues long. CDR1 and CDR2 from the germline V gene are LNHNV and YYDKDF (reference sequence). V lost 1 base to trimming and J lost 4 bases, with 7 bases between them. The sequence came from a man aged 50-60 years in good health and CMV-seropositive. The sequencing input was PBMCs. The chain recombines TRBV15 with TRBJ1-4; D is unresolved. CDR3: CATSRGQDNEKLFF. The CDR3 DNA follows: TGTGCCACCAGCAGAGGGCAGGATAATGAAAAACTGTTTTTT.